In this sample, the clone carrying this T cell receptor beta chain turned up many times. The sample is drawn from a study of post-analysis software for immune sequencing data. cDNA libraries of TCR beta carried unique molecular identifiers. Via MiXCR, TCRdb re-called the PCR reads, giving one row per CDR3 protein. The sample consists of hundreds of thousands of distinct CDR3 sequences, about 27% of them appearing once. Sequencing was performed on blood. The clonotype originates from a girl aged 10-17 years with multiple sclerosis.

For the CDR3, the DNA is TGTGCCATCAGTGAGTCGGGATTGGGGCGAGGCTACACCTTC. It specifies CAISESGLGRGYTF. The gene calls are TRBV10-3 and TRBJ1-2; D is possibly TRBD1 (5 bases). V was trimmed by 0 bases and J by 8 bases, leaving 13 bases between them. The CDR3 has 14 residues. Germline-derived CDR1 and CDR2 are ENHRY and SYGVKD.